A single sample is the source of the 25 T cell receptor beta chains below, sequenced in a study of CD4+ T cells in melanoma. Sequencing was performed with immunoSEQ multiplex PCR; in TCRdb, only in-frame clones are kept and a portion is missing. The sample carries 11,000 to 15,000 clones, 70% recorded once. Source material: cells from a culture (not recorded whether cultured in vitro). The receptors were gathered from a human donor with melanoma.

CDR3 coding DNA: TGCGCCAGCACCGGAGTAGACAATCAAGCTTTCTTT. Protein product: CASTGVDNQAFF. This chain links TRBV5-1 with TRBJ1-1; D is undetermined. The V end was cut by 6 bases, the J end by 9 bases, with 15 bases between. The CDR3 runs to 12 residues. The germline gives CDR1 SGHRS, CDR2 YFSETQ.

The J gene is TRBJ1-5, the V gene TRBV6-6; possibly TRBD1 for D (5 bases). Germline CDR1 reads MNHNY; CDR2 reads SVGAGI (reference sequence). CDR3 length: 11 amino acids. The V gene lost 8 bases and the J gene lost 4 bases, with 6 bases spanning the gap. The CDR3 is CASEGNQPQHF. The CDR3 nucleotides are TGTGCCAGCGAGGGGAATCAGCCCCAGCATTTT.

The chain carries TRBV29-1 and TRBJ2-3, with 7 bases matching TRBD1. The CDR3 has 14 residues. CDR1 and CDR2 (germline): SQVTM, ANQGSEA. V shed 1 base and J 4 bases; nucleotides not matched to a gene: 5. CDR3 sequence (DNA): TGCAGCGTTGAAGTGGGTCAGGGGGCAGATACGCAGTATTTT. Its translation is CSVEVGQGADTQYF.

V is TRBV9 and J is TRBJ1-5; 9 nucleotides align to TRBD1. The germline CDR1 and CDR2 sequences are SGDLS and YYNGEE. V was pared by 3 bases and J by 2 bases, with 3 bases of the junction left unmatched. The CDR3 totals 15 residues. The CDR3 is CASSADRGGNQPQHF. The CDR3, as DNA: TGTGCCAGCAGCGCGGACAGGGGTGGCAATCAGCCCCAGCATTTT. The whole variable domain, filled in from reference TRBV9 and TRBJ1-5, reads DSGVTQTPKHLITATGQRVTLRCSPRSGDLSVYWYQQSLDQGLQFLIQYYNGEERAKGNILERFSAQQFPDLHSELNLSSLELGDSALYFCASSADRGGNQPQHFGDGTRLSIL.

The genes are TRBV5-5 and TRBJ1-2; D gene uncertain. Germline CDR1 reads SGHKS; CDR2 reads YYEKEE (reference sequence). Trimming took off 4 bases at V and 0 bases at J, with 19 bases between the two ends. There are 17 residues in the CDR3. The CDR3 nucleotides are TGTGCCAGCAGCCAAGGTTTGAGGACGGGAGCTAACTATGGCTACACCTTC. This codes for CASSQGLRTGANYGYTF.

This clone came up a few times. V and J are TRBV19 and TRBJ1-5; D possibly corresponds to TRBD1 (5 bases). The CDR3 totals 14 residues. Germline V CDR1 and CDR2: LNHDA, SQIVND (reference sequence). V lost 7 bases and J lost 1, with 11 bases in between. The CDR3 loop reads CASTLRGSNQPQHF. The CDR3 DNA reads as TGTGCCAGTACCCTGAGGGGAAGCAATCAGCCCCAGCATTTT.

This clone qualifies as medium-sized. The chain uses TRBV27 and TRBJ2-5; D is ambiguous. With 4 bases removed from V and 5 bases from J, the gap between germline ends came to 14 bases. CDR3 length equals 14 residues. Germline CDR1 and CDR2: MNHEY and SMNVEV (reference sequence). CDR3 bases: TGTGCCAGCAGTTCACAGAGGTTTCGGGAGACCCAGTACTTC. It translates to CASSSQRFRETQYF.

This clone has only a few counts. The CDR3 here is CASSEVIANYGYTF. CDR3 nucleotide sequence: TGTGCCAGTAGTGAAGTGATAGCTAACTATGGCTACACCTTC. This chain joins TRBV19 and TRBJ1-2; D remains ambiguous. Germline V CDR1 and CDR2: LNHDA, SQIVND (reference sequence). Trimming removed 5 bases from V and 0 bases from J, with 10 bases in between. The CDR3 runs 14 residues. Looking up the rest from reference TRBV19 and TRBJ1-2 gives the full variable domain: DGGITQSPKYLFRKEGQNVTLSCEQNLNHDAMYWYRQDPGQGLRLIYYSQIVNDFQKGDIAEGYSVSREKKESFPLTVTSAQKNPTAFYLCASSEVIANYGYTFGSGTRLTVV.

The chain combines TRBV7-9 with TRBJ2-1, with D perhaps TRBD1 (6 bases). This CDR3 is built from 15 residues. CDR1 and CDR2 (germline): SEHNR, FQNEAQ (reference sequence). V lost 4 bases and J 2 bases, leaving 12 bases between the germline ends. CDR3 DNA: TGTGCCAGCAGCTCACAGGGAGTTGCCTACAATGAGCAGTTCTTC. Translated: CASSSQGVAYNEQFF. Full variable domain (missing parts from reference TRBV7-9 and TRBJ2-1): DTGVSQNPRHKITKRGQNVTFRCDPISEHNRLYWYRQTLGQGPEFLTYFQNEAQLEKSRLLSDRFSAERPKGSFSTLEIQRTEQGDSAMYLCASSSQGVAYNEQFFGPGTRLTVL.

Here the CDR3 DNA reads TGTGCCAGTAACTCAGGTTTTACGGGCAGTAAAGTCAATCAGCCCCAGCATTTT. This translates into CASNSGFTGSKVNQPQHF. V gene TRBV19 combines with J gene TRBJ1-5, with D uncertain. Germline V CDR1 and CDR2: LNHDA, SQIVND (reference sequence). V lost 7 bases, J lost 3 bases, and 25 bases lay in between. The CDR3 covers 18 residues.

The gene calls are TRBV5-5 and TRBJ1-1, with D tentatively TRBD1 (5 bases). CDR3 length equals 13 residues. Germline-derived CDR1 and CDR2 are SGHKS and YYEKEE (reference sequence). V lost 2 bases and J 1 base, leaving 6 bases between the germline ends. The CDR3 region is CASSFGANTEAFF. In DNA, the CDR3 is TGTGCCAGCAGCTTTGGGGCGAACACTGAAGCTTTCTTT.

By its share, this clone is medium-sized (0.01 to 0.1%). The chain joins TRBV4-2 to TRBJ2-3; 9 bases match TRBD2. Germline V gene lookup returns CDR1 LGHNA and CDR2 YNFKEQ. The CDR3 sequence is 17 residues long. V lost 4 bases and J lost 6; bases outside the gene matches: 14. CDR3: CASSRSSAGGLSDTQYF. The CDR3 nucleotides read TGTGCCAGCAGCCGATCCTCAGCGGGGGGCCTGTCGGATACGCAGTATTTT.

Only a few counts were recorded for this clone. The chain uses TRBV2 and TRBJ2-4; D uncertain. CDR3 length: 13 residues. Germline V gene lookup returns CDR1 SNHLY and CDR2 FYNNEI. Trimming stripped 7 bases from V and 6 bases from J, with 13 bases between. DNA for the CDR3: TGTGCCAGCATGGCCGGACCGGGAAACATTCAGTACTTC. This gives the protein CASMAGPGNIQYF.

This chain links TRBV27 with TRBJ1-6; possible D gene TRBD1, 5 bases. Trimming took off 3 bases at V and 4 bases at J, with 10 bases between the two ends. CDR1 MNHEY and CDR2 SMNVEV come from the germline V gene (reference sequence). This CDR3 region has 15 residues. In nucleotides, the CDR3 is TGTGCCAGCAGTTTGGAGGGGCCTTATAATTCACCCCTCCACTTT. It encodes CASSLEGPYNSPLHF.

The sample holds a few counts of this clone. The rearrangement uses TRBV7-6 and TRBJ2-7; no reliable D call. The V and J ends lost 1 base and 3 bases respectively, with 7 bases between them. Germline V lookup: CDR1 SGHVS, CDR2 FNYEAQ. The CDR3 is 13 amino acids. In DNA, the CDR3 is TGTGCCAGCAGCTTAGGGCCGAACTACGAGCAGTACTTC. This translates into CASSLGPNYEQYF.

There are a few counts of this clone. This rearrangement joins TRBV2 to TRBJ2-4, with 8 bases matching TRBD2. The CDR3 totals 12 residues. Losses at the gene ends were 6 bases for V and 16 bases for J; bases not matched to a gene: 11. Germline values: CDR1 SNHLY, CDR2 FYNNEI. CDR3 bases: TGTGCCAGCAGCTCCGGGGGGGGGTATCCCTACTTC. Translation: CASSSGGGYPYF.

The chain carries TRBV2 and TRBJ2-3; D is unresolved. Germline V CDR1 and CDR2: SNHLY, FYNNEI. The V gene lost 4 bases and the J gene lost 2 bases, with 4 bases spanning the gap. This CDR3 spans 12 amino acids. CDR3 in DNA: TGTGCCAGCAGTGCAGACACAGATACGCAGTATTTT. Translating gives CASSADTDTQYF.

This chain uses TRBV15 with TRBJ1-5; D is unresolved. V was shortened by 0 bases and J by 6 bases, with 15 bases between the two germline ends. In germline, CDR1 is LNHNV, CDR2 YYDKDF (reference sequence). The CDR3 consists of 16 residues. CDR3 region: CATSRDSIRAGQPQHF. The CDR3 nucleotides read TGTGCCACCAGCAGAGATAGCATCCGGGCCGGTCAGCCCCAGCATTTT.

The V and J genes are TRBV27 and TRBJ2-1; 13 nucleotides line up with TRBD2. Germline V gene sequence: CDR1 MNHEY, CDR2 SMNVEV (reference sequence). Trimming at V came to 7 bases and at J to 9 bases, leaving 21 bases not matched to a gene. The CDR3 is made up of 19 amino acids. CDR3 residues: CASTPRGYGRLAGGAEQFF. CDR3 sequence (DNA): TGTGCCAGCACCCCGAGAGGGTACGGTCGACTAGCGGGGGGAGCTGAGCAGTTCTTC.

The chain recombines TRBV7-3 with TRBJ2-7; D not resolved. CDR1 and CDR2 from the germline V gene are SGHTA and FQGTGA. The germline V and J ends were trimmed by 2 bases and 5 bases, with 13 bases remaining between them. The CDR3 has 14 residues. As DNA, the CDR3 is TGTGCCAGCAGCTTATATACCCGTCCCCACGAGCAGTACTTC. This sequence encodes CASSLYTRPHEQYF.

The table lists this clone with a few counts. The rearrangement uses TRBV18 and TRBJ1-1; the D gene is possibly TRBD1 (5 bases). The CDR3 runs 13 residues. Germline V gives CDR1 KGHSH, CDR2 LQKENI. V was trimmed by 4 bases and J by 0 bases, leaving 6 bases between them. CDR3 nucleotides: TGTGCCAGCTCACGACAGTTGAACACTGAAGCTTTCTTT. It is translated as CASSRQLNTEAFF.

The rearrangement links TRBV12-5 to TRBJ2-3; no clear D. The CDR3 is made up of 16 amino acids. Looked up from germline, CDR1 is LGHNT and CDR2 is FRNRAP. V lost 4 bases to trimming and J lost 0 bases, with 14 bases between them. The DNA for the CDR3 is TGTGCTAGTGGTTCTGGCCGTCTTACTAGCACAGATACGCAGTATTTT. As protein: CASGSGRLTSTDTQYF.

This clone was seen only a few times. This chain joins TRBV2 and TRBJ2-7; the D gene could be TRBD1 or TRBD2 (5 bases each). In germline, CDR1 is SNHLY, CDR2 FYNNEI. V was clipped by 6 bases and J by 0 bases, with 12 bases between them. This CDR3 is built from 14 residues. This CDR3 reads CASSSGRNSYEQYF. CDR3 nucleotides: TGTGCCAGCAGCTCGGGACGGAACTCCTACGAGCAGTACTTC.

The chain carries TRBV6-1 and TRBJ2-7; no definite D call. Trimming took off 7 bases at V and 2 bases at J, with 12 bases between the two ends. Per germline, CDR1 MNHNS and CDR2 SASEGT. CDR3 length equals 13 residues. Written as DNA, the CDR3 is TGTGCCAGCAATTATCAGATCCCCTACGAGCAGTACTTC. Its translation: CASNYQIPYEQYF.

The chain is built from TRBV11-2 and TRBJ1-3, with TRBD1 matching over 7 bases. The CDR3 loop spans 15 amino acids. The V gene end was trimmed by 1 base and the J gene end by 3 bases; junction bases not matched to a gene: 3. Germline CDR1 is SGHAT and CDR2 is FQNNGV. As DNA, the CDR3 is TGTGCCAGCAGCTTAGCCAGGACAGGTGGAAACACCATATATTTT. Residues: CASSLARTGGNTIYF.